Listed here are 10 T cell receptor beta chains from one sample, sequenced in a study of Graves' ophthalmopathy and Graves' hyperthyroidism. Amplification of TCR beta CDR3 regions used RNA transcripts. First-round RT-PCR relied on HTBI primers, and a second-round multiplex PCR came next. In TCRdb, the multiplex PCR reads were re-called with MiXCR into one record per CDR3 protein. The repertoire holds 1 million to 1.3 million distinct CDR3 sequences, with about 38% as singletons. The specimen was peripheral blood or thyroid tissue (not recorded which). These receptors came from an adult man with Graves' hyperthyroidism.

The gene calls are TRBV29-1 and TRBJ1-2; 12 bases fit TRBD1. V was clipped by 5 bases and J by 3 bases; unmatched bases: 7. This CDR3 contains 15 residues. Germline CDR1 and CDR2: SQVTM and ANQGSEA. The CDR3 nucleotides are TGCAGCGTTCACACCGGGACAGGGGGCGACTATGGCTACACCTTC. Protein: CSVHTGTGGDYGYTF.

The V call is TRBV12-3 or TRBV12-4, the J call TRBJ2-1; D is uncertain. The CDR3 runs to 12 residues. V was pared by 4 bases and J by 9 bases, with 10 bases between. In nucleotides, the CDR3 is TGTGCCAGCAGTTCCCTCCCCTTTGAGCAGTTCTTC. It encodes CASSSLPFEQFF.

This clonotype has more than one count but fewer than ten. The CDR3 protein is CASSQARDRGAGELFF. The CDR3 DNA is TGTGCCAGCAGCCAAGCCCGGGACAGGGGAGCCGGGGAGCTGTTTTTT. V is TRBV14 and J is TRBJ2-2; 10 bases align to TRBD1. Germline assignment: CDR1 SGHDN and CDR2 FVKESK. The V and J ends lost 1 base and 6 bases, in that order; junction bases with no gene match: 5. This CDR3 spans 16 amino acids.

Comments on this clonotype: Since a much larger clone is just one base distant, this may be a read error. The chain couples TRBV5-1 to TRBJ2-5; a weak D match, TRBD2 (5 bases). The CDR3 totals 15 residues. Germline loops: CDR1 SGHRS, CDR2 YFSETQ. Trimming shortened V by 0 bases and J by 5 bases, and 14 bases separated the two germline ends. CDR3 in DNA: TGCGCCAGCAGCTTGGAAATCTTACAGCGGGAGACCCAGTACTTC. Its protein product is CASSLEILQRETQYF.

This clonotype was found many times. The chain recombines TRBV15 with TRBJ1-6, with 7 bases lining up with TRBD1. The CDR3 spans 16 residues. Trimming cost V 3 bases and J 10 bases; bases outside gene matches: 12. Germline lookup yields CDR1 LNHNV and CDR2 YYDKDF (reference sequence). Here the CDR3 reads CATSREYGQVQSPLHF. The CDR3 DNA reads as TGTGCCACCAGCAGGGAGTACGGACAGGTGCAATCACCCCTCCACTTT.

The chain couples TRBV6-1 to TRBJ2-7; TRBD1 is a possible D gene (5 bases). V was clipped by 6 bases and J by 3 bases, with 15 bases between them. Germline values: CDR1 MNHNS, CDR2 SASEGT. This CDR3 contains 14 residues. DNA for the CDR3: TGTGCCAGCAGACAGGTCGGTGGTAGCTACGAGCAGTACTTC. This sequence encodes CASRQVGGSYEQYF.

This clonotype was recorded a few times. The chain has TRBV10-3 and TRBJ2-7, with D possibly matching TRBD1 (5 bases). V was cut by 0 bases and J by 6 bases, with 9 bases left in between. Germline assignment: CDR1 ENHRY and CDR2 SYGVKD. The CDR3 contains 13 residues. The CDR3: CAISESTGSEQYF. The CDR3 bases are TGTGCCATCAGTGAGTCTACAGGATCCGAGCAGTACTTC.

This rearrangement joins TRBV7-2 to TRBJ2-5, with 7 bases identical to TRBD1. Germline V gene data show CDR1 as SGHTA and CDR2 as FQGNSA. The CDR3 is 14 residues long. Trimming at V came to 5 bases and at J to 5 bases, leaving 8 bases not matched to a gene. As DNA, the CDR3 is TGTGCCAGCAGCGTACGACAGGGCGGGGAGACCCAGTACTTC. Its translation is CASSVRQGGETQYF.

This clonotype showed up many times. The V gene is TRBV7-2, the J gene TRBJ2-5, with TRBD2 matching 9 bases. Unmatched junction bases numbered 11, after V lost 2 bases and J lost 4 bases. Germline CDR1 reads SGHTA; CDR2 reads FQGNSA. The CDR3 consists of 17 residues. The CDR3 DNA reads TGTGCCAGCAGCTTAAGGAGGGTGGCGGGAGGGGGAGAGACCCAGTACTTC. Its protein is CASSLRRVAGGGETQYF.

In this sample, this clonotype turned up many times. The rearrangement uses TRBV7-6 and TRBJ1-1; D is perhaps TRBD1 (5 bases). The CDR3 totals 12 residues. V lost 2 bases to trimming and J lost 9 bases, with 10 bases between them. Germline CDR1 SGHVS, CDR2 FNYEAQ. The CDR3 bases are TGTGCCAGCAGCTTAACCGGGACCCAAGCTTTCTTT. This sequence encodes CASSLTGTQAFF.